This is a list of T cell receptor beta chains from one sample in a study of blood T cell repertoires in COVID-19. The method was immunoSEQ multiplex PCR; TCRdb's version includes in-frame clones alone and lacks a portion of them. The sample includes around 260,000 clones, around 90% of them seen just once. Sequencing input: peripheral blood. These receptor sequences come from a man aged 60 to 75 who had recovered from COVID-19. Both conserved end residues are part of each CDR3. Each record gives: V gene, J gene, D gene, clone size, CDR3 DNA, CDR3 protein. The D gene is left open where the match is weak. Clone sizes are given selectively: once, few, many, or a class where the clone is expanded.

v_call: TRBV5-1
j_call: TRBJ2-2
d_call: NA
clone_size: NA
cdr3_nt: TGCGCCAGCAGCTTGGCACCGCGCACCGGGGAGCTGTTTTTT
cdr3_aa: CASSLAPRTGELFF

v_call: TRBV9
j_call: TRBJ2-1
d_call: TRBD2
clone_size: NA
cdr3_nt: TGTGCCAGCAGCGTAGGCGGGGGGACCTACAATGAGCAGTTCTTC
cdr3_aa: CASSVGGGTYNEQFF

v_call: TRBV4-2
j_call: TRBJ1-6
d_call: TRBD1
clone_size: NA
cdr3_nt: TGTGCCAGCAGCCGAGACCGACAGGGACCATTAAATAATTCACCCCTCCACTTT
cdr3_aa: CASSRDRQGPLNNSPLHF

v_call: TRBV27
j_call: TRBJ1-1
d_call: NA
clone_size: NA
cdr3_nt: TGTGCCAGCAGAAAAACGGGGGGGCTGCGGCCTGAAGCTTTCTTT
cdr3_aa: CASRKTGGLRPEAFF

v_call: TRBV3-1/TRBV3-2
j_call: TRBJ1-1
d_call: NA
clone_size: NA
cdr3_nt: TGTGCCAGCAGCCAGGGAGGGAACACTGAAGCTTTCTTT
cdr3_aa: CASSQGGNTEAFF

v_call: TRBV6-6
j_call: TRBJ1-5
d_call: TRBD1
clone_size: NA
cdr3_nt: TGTGCCAGCAGACCCGACAGGGAATCAATCGGTCAGCCCCAGCATTTT
cdr3_aa: CASRPDRESIGQPQHF

v_call: TRBV3-1/TRBV3-2
j_call: TRBJ2-1
d_call: NA
clone_size: NA
cdr3_nt: TGTGCCAGCAGCCGGTTCAGGGGAAAGGATGAGCAGTTCTTC
cdr3_aa: CASSRFRGKDEQFF

v_call: TRBV4-2
j_call: TRBJ2-7
d_call: TRBD1
clone_size: NA
cdr3_nt: TGTGCCAGCAGCCAAGATTCAATAACCGGGACAGGGGCAATCTACGAGCAGTACTTC
cdr3_aa: CASSQDSITGTGAIYEQYF

v_call: TRBV11-2
j_call: TRBJ1-5
d_call: NA
clone_size: NA
cdr3_nt: TGTGCCAGCAGCTTGAGAGAACGGGGGCAGCCCCAGCATTTT
cdr3_aa: CASSLRERGQPQHF

v_call: TRBV10-1
j_call: TRBJ2-1
d_call: TRBD2
clone_size: NA
cdr3_nt: TGCGCCAGCAGTGACCCACAGCGGGGGGGCCCTCGTGAGCAGTTCTTC
cdr3_aa: CASSDPQRGGPREQFF

v_call: TRBV30
j_call: TRBJ1-2
d_call: NA
clone_size: once
cdr3_nt: TGTGCCTGGAGTGTAGAGGGCAACTATGGCTACACCTTC
cdr3_aa: CAWSVEGNYGYTF